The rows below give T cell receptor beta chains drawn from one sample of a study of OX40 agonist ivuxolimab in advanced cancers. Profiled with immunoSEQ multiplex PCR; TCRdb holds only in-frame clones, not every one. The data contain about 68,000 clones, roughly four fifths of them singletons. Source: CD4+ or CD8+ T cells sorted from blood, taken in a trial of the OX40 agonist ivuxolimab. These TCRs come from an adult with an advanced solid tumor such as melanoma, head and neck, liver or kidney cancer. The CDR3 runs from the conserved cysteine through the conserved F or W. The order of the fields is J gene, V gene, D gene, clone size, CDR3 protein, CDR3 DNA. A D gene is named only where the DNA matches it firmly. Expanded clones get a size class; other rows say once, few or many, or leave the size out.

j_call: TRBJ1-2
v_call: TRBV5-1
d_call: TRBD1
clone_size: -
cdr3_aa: CASSFGQDFLGYTF
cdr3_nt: TGCGCCAGCAGCTTCGGACAGGACTTTTTGGGCTACACCTTC

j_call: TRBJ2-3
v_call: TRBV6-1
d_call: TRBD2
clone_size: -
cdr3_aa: CASSALPGLESTDTQYF
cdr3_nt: TGTGCCAGCAGTGCGCTACCGGGACTAGAATCCACAGATACGCAGTATTTT

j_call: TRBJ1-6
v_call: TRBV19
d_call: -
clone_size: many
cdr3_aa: CASSTNPYPSYNSPLHF
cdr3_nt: TGTGCCAGTAGTACCAACCCTTATCCCTCCTATAATTCACCCCTCCACTTT

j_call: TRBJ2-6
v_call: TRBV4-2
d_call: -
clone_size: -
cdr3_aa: CASSQGVQGSGANVLTF
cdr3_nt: TGTGCCAGCAGCCAAGGAGTACAGGGCTCTGGGGCCAACGTCCTGACTTTC

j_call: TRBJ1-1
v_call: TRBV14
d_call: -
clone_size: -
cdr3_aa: CASSQDWVLRGTEAFF
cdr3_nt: TGTGCCAGCAGCCAAGATTGGGTATTGAGGGGGACTGAAGCTTTCTTT

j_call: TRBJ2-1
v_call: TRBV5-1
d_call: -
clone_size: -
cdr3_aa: CASSWDGLSYNEQFF
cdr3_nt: TGCGCCAGCAGCTGGGACGGACTCTCCTACAATGAGCAGTTCTTC

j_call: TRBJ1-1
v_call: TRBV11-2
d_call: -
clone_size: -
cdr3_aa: CASSLDLGQYTEAFF
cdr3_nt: TGTGCCAGCAGCTTAGATCTGGGGCAGTACACTGAAGCTTTCTTT

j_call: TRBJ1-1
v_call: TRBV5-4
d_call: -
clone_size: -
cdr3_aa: CASSLEIGGARTEAFF
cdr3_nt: TGTGCCAGCAGCTTGGAAATCGGGGGGGCGCGAACTGAAGCTTTCTTT

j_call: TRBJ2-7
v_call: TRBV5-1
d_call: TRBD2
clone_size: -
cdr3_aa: CASSPVAGGPYEQYF
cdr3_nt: TGCGCCAGCAGCCCCGTAGCGGGGGGGCCATACGAGCAGTACTTC

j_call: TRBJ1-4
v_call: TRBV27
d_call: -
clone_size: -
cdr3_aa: CASSTAATNEKLFF
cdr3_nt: TGTGCCAGCTCCACTGCGGCAACTAATGAAAAACTGTTTTTT

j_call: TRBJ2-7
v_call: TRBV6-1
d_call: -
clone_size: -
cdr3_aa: CASTLGQASSYEQYF
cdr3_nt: TGTGCCAGCACTCTGGGCCAGGCCAGCTCGTACGAGCAGTACTTC

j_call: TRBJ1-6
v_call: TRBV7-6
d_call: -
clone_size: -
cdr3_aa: CASSSSSYNSPLHF
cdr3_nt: TGTGCCAGCAGCTCCAGCTCCTATAATTCACCCCTCCACTTT

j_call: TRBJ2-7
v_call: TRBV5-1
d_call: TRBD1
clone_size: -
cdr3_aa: CASMDRAEQYF
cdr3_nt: TGCGCCAGCATGGACAGGGCCGAGCAGTACTTC

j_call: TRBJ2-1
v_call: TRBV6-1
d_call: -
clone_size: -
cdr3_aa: CASSEAQGGWQFF
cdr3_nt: TGTGCCAGCAGTGAAGCCCAGGGCGGGTGGCAGTTCTTC

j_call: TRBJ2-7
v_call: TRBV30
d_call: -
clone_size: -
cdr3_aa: CAWRSQGRSYEQYF
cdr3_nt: TGTGCCTGGAGATCGCAGGGTCGCTCCTACGAGCAGTACTTC

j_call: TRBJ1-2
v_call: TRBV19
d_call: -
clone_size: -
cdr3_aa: CASVVKSGRNYGYTF
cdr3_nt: TGTGCCAGTGTGGTGAAGAGCGGCCGTAACTATGGCTACACCTTC

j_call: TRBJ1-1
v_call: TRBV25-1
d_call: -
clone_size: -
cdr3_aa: CASSDRGTEAFF
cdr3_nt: TGTGCCAGCAGTGATAGGGGAACTGAAGCTTTCTTT

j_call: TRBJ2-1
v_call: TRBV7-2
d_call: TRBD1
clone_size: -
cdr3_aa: CASSRDREYNEQFF
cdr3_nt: TGTGCCAGCAGCCGGGACAGGGAATACAATGAGCAGTTCTTC

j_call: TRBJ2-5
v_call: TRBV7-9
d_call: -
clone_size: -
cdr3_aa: CAIARERSGETQYF
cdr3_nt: TGTGCCATTGCCAGGGAGCGGTCGGGGGAGACCCAGTACTTC

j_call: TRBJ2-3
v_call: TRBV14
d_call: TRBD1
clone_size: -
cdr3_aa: CASSQGTGASTDTQYF
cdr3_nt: TGTGCCAGCAGCCAAGGCACAGGGGCTAGCACAGATACGCAGTATTTT

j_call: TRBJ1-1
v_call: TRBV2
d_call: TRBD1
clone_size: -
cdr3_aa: CASRGPGQGNTEAFF
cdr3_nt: TGTGCCAGCAGGGGTCCGGGACAGGGGAACACTGAAGCTTTCTTT

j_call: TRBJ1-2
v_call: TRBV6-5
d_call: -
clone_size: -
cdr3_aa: CASSTTWDGYTF
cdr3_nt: TGTGCCAGCAGTACCACTTGGGATGGCTACACCTTC

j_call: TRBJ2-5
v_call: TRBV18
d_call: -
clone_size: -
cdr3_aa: CASSPRGETQYF
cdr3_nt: TGTGCCAGCTCACCAAGGGGGGAGACCCAGTACTTC

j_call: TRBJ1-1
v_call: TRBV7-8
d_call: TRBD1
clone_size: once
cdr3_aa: CASSPRDRVIVIEAFF
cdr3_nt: TGTGCCAGCAGCCCCCGGGACAGGGTAATTGTGATTGAAGCTTTCTTT

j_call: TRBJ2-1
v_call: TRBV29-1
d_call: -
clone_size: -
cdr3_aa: CSGITMVGGSGQFF
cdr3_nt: TGCAGCGGCATTACGATGGTGGGGGGCTCGGGGCAGTTCTTC

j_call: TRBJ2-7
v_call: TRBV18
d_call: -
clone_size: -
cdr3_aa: CASSARRTDSYEQYF
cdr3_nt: TGTGCCAGCTCAGCTAGACGGACAGACTCCTACGAGCAGTACTTC

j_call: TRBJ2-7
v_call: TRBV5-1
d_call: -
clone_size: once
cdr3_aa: CASSLSGVDYEQYF
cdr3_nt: TGCGCCAGCAGCTTGAGTGGGGTTGACTACGAGCAGTACTTC

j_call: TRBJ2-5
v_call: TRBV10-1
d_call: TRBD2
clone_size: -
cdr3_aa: CASTLGGTAIAETQYF
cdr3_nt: TGCGCCAGCACCCTGGGGGGGACCGCAATCGCGGAGACCCAGTACTTC

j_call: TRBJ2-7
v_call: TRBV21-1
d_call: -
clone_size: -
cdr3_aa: CASSPLTEGNHEQYF
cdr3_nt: TGTGCCAGCAGCCCCCTGACAGAGGGTAATCACGAGCAGTACTTC

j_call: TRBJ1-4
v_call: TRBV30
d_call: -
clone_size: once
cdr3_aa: CAWEQGGEKLFF
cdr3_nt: TGTGCCTGGGAACAGGGAGGGGAAAAACTGTTTTTT

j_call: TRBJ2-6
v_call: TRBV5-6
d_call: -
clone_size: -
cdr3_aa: CASSQRKLSTSGANVLTF
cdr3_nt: TGTGCCAGCAGCCAGAGGAAACTTTCCACCTCTGGGGCCAACGTCCTGACTTTC

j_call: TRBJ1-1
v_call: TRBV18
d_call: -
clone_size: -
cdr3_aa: CASSPLRDGAFF
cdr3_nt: TGTGCCAGCTCACCACTGAGGGACGGGGCTTTCTTT

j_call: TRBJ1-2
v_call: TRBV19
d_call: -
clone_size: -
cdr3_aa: CASSIVVRNYGYTF
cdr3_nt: TGTGCCAGTAGTATAGTTGTCAGAAACTATGGCTACACCTTC

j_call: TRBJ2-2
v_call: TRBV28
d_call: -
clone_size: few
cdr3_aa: CASSLGVSTGELFF
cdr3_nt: TGTGCCAGCAGTTTAGGGGTTAGCACCGGGGAGCTGTTTTTT

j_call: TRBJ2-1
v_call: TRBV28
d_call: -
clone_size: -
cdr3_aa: CASTERQGGSNEQFF
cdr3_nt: TGTGCCAGCACGGAACGCCAGGGGGGTTCTAATGAGCAGTTCTTC

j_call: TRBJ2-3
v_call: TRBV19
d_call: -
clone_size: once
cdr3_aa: CASSIVGPVAGGADTQYF
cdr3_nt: TGTGCCAGTAGTATAGTAGGCCCTGTGGCCGGTGGGGCAGATACGCAGTATTTT

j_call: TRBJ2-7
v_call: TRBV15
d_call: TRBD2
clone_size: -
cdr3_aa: CATSRDKGGGGRRGQYF
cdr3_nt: TGTGCCACCAGCAGAGATAAGGGTGGCGGGGGGCGCCGTGGGCAGTACTTC

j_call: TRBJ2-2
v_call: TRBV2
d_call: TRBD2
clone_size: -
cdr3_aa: CASKGLGLGTGELFF
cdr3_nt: TGTGCCAGCAAGGGACTAGGTCTCGGCACCGGGGAGCTGTTTTTT

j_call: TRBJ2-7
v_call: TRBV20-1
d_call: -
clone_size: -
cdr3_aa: CSAQTVVEQYF
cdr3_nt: TGCAGTGCTCAGACGGTGGTCGAGCAGTACTTC

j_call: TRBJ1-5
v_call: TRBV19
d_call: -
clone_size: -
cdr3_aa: CASTRANMNSNQPQHF
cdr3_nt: TGTGCCAGTACACGGGCGAACATGAATAGCAATCAGCCCCAGCATTTT

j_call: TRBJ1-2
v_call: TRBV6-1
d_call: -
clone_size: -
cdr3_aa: CASSAHRAF
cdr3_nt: TGTGCCAGCAGTGCGCACCGGGCCTTC

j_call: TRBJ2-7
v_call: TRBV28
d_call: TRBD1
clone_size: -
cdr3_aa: CASLTPGQVDEQYF
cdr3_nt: TGTGCCAGCCTTACCCCGGGACAGGTGGACGAGCAGTACTTC

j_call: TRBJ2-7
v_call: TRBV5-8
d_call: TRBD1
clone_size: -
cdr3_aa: CASRSWDRGTYEQYF
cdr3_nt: TGTGCCAGCAGATCTTGGGACAGGGGAACCTACGAGCAGTACTTC

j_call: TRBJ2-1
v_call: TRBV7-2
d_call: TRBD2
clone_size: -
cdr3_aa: CASSLESGGSYNEQFF
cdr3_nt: TGTGCCAGCAGCTTAGAAAGCGGGGGGTCCTACAATGAGCAGTTCTTC

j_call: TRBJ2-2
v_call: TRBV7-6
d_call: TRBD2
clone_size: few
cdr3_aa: CASSRTSGVSGELFF
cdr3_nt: TGTGCCAGCAGCCGGACTAGCGGGGTATCCGGGGAGCTGTTTTTT

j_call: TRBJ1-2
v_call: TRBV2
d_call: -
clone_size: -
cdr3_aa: CASSAKPGAMYGYTF
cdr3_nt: TGTGCCAGCAGTGCAAAGCCAGGGGCAATGTATGGCTACACCTTC

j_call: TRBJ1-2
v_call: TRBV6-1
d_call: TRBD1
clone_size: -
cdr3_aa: CASSFRDSNYGYTF
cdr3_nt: TGTGCCAGCAGCTTCCGGGACAGCAACTATGGCTACACCTTC

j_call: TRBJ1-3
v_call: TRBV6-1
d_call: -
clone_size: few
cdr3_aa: CASSEAPRGTIYF
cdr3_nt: TGTGCCAGCAGTGAAGCCCCTAGGGGCACCATATATTTT

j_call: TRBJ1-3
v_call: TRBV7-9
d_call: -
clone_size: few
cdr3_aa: CASSPGDAGNTIYF
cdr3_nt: TGTGCCAGCAGCCCCGGGGACGCTGGAAACACCATATATTTT

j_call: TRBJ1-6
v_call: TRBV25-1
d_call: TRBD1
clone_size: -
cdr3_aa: CASSDSGGTGLDSPLHF
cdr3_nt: TGTGCCAGCAGTGATTCCGGAGGGACAGGGCTGGACTCACCCCTCCACTTT

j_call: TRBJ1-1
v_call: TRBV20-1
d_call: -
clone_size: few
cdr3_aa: CSASWVERTFF
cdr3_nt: TGCAGTGCTAGCTGGGTTGAAAGAACTTTCTTT

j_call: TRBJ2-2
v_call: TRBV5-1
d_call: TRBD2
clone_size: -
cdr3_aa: CASSLLAGTGELFF
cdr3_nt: TGCGCCAGCAGCCTCCTAGCGGGCACCGGGGAGCTGTTTTTT

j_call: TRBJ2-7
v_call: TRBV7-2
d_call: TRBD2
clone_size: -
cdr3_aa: CASRDFGGAATYEQYF
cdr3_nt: TGTGCCAGCAGGGATTTCGGGGGGGCGGCCACCTACGAGCAGTACTTC

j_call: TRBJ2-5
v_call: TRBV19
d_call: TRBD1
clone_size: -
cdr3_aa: CASSRDRGETQYF
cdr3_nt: TGTGCCAGTAGTAGGGACAGGGGTGAGACCCAGTACTTC

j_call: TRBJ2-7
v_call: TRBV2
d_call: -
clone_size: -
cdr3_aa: CASKKTHEQYF
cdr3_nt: TGTGCCAGCAAGAAAACCCACGAGCAGTACTTC